This TCR beta chain was recovered during a study of T cells after posttransplantation cyclophosphamide. Study results and limitations: TRB overlap between skin or GI tissue T cells and blood was limited. Recipient CMV seropositivity and CMV reactivation strongly tracked TRB clonality. Later post-transplant blood repertoires were often dominated by donor CD8+ memory clones.

This CDR3 spans 17 amino acids. V dropped 4 bases and J dropped 0 bases, with 20 bases sitting between them. Germline V lookup: CDR1 SGDLS, CDR2 YYNGEE. Note on this clone: Its target is unknown.

A marrow graft followed busulfan-fludarabine conditioning, with cyclophosphamide on days +3 and +4. Profiled with immunoSEQ multiplex PCR; TCRdb holds only in-frame clones, not every one. The table records more than 8,500 clones, about 85% of them present only once. The chain employs TRBV9 and TRBJ2-7, with TRBD1 as a possible D gene (7 bases). The receptor was isolated from a female patient aged 40-50 years who received an allogeneic stem cell transplant from an unrelated donor, was CMV-positive, and had no GVHD. Some T cells could come from the graft donor. The input for sequencing was PBMCs, taken after allogeneic stem cell transplant with posttransplant cyclophosphamide. CDR3 in amino acids: CASSQGGGRYYSYEQYF. The CDR3 nucleotides are TGTGCCAGCAGCCAAGGAGGGGGCCGCTATTACTCCTACGAGCAGTACTTC.